One sample yielded the 19 T cell receptor beta chains listed below, sequenced in a study of cytomegalovirus exposure and HLA in healthy donors. Vbeta (60) and Jbeta (13) primers were used in the PCR. Assay: immunoSEQ multiplex PCR; the TCRdb copy retains only in-frame clones and omits some. The sample shows about 110,000 clones, 75% of them seen only once. Material: PBMCs. All receptors come from a male donor in good health and CMV-seropositive.

The J gene is TRBJ2-3, the V gene TRBV15, with 8 bases identical to TRBD2. The CDR3 runs 16 residues. J was trimmed by 2 bases and V by 1 base; bases with no gene match: 5. From germline, CDR1 is LNHNV and CDR2 YYDKDF (reference sequence). The CDR3 spells CATSRVTSGITDTQYF. In DNA form, the CDR3 reads TGTGCCACCAGCAGAGTTACTAGCGGTATCACAGATACGCAGTATTTT.

This clone has just one count. This chain connects TRBV2 to TRBJ2-3; 8 bases are a match to TRBD1. Germline assignment: CDR1 SNHLY and CDR2 FYNNEI. J gave up 0 bases and V 9 bases, and 8 bases lay outside the gene matches. This CDR3 has 15 residues. Here the CDR3 DNA reads TGTGCCAGGAGAGACAGGGGCATTAGCACAGATACGCAGTATTTT. It codes for CARRDRGISTDTQYF.

V and J are TRBV30 and TRBJ2-3; no clear D gene. Trimming cost V 0 bases and J 4 bases, with 20 bases left between them. The CDR3 runs 17 residues. CDR1 is GTSNPN, CDR2 SVGIG, per germline (reference sequence). The CDR3 DNA sequence: TGTGCCTGGAGTGTACCCTCCGCGGATCGTTTCTCAGATACGCAGTATTTT. It specifies CAWSVPSADRFSDTQYF.

This clone has just a few counts. J is TRBJ1-5 and V is TRBV6-1; no definite D call. Trimming shortened V by 6 bases and J by 4 bases, and 13 bases separated the two germline ends. Germline V gene sequence: CDR1 MNHNS, CDR2 SASEGT. The CDR3 totals 14 residues. DNA for the CDR3: TGTGCCAGCAGGCCCTTAGGGAGGAATCAGCCCCAGCATTTT. Its protein is CASRPLGRNQPQHF.

The J gene is TRBJ2-1, the V gene TRBV4-2; 9 bases line up with TRBD2. The CDR3 has 17 residues. With V trimmed by 3 bases and J by 8 bases, 14 bases remained unmatched. Per the germline V gene, CDR1 is LGHNA and CDR2 is YNFKEQ. The DNA for the CDR3 is TGTGCCAGCAGCCAGGGGGGGGGACTAGCAGGGTTTGATGAGCAGTTCTTC. This gives the protein CASSQGGGLAGFDEQFF.

This sequence joins TRBV5-6 and TRBJ2-1; TRBD2 matches 10 bases. This CDR3 contains 16 residues. Germline lookup yields CDR1 SGHDT and CDR2 YYEEEE. V was clipped by 2 bases and J by 4 bases; unmatched bases: 6. The CDR3 region is CASSFWTSGAYNEQFF. The DNA of the CDR3 is TGTGCCAGCAGCTTCTGGACTAGCGGAGCGTACAATGAGCAGTTCTTC.

The chain couples TRBV19 to TRBJ2-1; TRBD2 matches at 7 bases. This CDR3 has 15 residues. J lost 3 bases, V lost 9 bases, and 11 bases had no gene match. CDR1 and CDR2 from the germline V gene are LNHDA and SQIVND (reference sequence). The CDR3 DNA follows: TGTGCCAGCAAAAACGGGACTACCTTCTACAATGAGCAGTTCTTC. This translates into CASKNGTTFYNEQFF. The whole variable domain, filled in from reference TRBV19 and TRBJ2-1, reads DGGITQSPKYLFRKEGQNVTLSCEQNLNHDAMYWYRQDPGQGLRLIYYSQIVNDFQKGDIAEGYSVSREKKESFPLTVTSAQKNPTAFYLCASKNGTTFYNEQFFGPGTRLTVL.

The chain employs TRBV18 and TRBJ1-3, with D possibly TRBD1 on 5 matching bases. Germline V lookup: CDR1 KGHSH, CDR2 LQKENI. Between the trimmed V and J ends, which lost 2 bases and 0 bases, there was a span of 20 bases. There are 19 residues in the CDR3. This CDR3 is CASSPLDTKTAFSGNTIYF. The CDR3 DNA sequence: TGTGCCAGCTCACCATTGGACACGAAAACCGCATTCTCTGGAAACACCATATATTTT.

The chain combines TRBV7-2 with TRBJ2-5; 7 bases map to TRBD1. Germline lookup yields CDR1 SGHTA and CDR2 FQGNSA. This CDR3 has 15 amino acids. V lost 1 base and J lost 5; bases outside the gene matches: 7. CDR3 sequence reads: CASSLETGSWETQYF. DNA for the CDR3: TGTGCCAGCAGCTTAGAGACAGGGTCCTGGGAGACCCAGTACTTC.

The chain is built from TRBV27 and TRBJ2-6; 9 bases are a match to TRBD1. CDR3 length: 18 amino acids. Germline-derived CDR1 and CDR2 are MNHEY and SMNVEV (reference sequence). V lost 1 base and J lost 0; bases outside the gene matches: 4. The chain's CDR3 is CASSLFGTGFSGANVLTF. CDR3 bases: TGTGCCAGCAGTTTATTCGGGACAGGGTTCTCTGGGGCCAACGTCCTGACTTTC.

The count of this clone is one. V is TRBV9 and J is TRBJ2-1, with D hard to call. Germline CDR1 is SGDLS and CDR2 is YYNGEE. This CDR3 region has 14 residues. V lost 0 bases, J lost 7 bases, and 11 bases lay in between. CDR3 bases: TGTGCCAGCAGCGTAGATATGGTGAGGAATGAGCAGTTCTTC. This encodes CASSVDMVRNEQFF.

The chain is built from TRBV30 and TRBJ2-3; D is possibly TRBD1 (6 bases). Looked up from germline, CDR1 is GTSNPN and CDR2 is SVGIG (reference sequence). The CDR3 runs 20 residues. Trimming cost V 0 bases and J 1 base, with 26 bases left between them. The CDR3 reads CAWSVRSSGAPSPRTDTQYF. The CDR3 DNA follows: TGTGCCTGGAGTGTACGGTCATCAGGGGCTCCTTCCCCTCGCACAGATACGCAGTATTTT.

The gene calls are TRBV4-2 and TRBJ2-7; TRBD1 aligns across 9 bases. V gave up 5 bases and J gave up 4 bases; unmatched junction bases: 12. CDR3 length equals 16 residues. The V gene's germline CDR1 is LGHNA and CDR2 YNFKEQ. The CDR3 reads CASSTRDRADLYEQYF. The DNA of the CDR3 is TGTGCCAGCAGCACCCGGGACAGGGCGGACCTTTACGAGCAGTACTTC.

The chain combines TRBV6-5 with TRBJ2-5, with 9 bases identical to TRBD2. The J call may be in error: the DNA end matches TRBJ2-7 better. Germline lookup yields CDR1 MNHEY and CDR2 SVGAGI. The CDR3 extends over 15 amino acids. The CDR3, as DNA: TGTGCCAGCGGACTAGCGTACGATCTCTCCTACGAGCAGTACTTC. This sequence encodes CASGLAYDLSYEQYF.

The V and J genes are TRBV29-1 and TRBJ2-5; D is possibly TRBD2 (6 bases). This CDR3 is built from 14 residues. Germline V lookup: CDR1 SQVTM, CDR2 ANQGSEA. V lost 0 bases and J 2 bases, leaving 10 bases between the germline ends. This chain's CDR3 is CSVEDPGDQETQYF. The CDR3 bases are TGCAGCGTTGAAGATCCGGGGGATCAAGAGACCCAGTACTTC.

About this clone: At one boundary the junction diverges from the germline segment, which might be a read error. CDR3 nucleotides: TGCAGCGTTAAGACAGGTTCTTCGCCCCAGAATTTT. Amino acid sequence: CSVKTGSSPQNF. V usage is TRBV29-1 and J usage is TRBJ1-5, with D tentatively TRBD1 (6 bases). The CDR3 length is 12 residues. Germline CDR1 is SQVTM and CDR2 is ANQGSEA.

This chain links TRBV28 with TRBJ1-5; no clear D gene. This CDR3 spans 13 amino acids. The germline CDR1 and CDR2 sequences are MDHEN and SYDVKM. Trimming pared 9 bases from V and 6 bases from J, leaving 15 bases between. CDR3 nucleotide sequence: TGTGCCAGTGCGAGGGCGGTCGGTCAGCCCCAGCATTTT. Its protein product is CASARAVGQPQHF. Filled out from reference TRBV28 and TRBJ1-5, the complete variable domain reads DVKVTQSSRYLVKRTGEKVFLECVQDMDHENMFWYRQDPGLGLRLIYFSYDVKMKEKGDIPEGYSVSREKKERFSLILESASTNQTSMYLCASARAVGQPQHFGDGTRLSIL.

A word on this clone: Other nucleotide sequences from this sample produce the same CDR3. J is TRBJ2-7 and V is TRBV7-9; D possibly corresponds to TRBD2 (6 bases). V shed 5 bases and J shed 4 bases, with 12 bases lying between them. The CDR3 covers 13 residues. Germline CDR1 SEHNR, CDR2 FQNEAQ (reference sequence). CDR3 protein: CASSPSGGYEQYF. The CDR3 DNA is TGTGCCAGCAGCCCTTCCGGGGGTTACGAGCAGTACTTC.

The chain carries TRBV30 and TRBJ2-7; D is ambiguous. Trimming took 1 base from V and 7 from J, leaving 14 bases between them. The CDR3 totals 13 residues. The germline gives CDR1 GTSNPN, CDR2 SVGIG (reference sequence). Here the CDR3 reads CAWSALSYREQYF. The DNA for the CDR3 is TGTGCCTGGAGTGCTCTTTCCTATCGGGAGCAGTACTTC.